The following is a TCR beta chain sequence with its context. The data are from a study of T cell changes during pregnancy in multiple sclerosis. The data were produced by immunoSEQ multiplex PCR, yet TCRdb's version contains in-frame clones alone and is incomplete. The sample has 55,000 to 65,000 clones, 90% to 95% seen once. The CDR3 covers 14 residues. The chain links TRBV12-2 to TRBJ2-7; the D call TRBD1 from the table was never checked on the DNA. TRBV12-2 is a known pseudogene. The TCR originated in a female donor with multiple sclerosis, enrolled in a pregnancy study. The sequencing used peripheral blood, collected after pregnancy. CDR3 coding DNA: TGTGCAAGTCGCTTAGTTGGCACCCCCTACGAGCAGTACTTC. This codes for CASRLVGTPYEQYF.